This TCR beta chain emerged from a study of beta chain features in type 1 diabetes. The wider study: Sorted cells, approximately 110 million in number, were examined across all samples. Study-wide results and limits: An over-representation of cells with high TCR expression could result from cDNA sequencing. HLA effects on TCRB rearrangement stayed unresolved here.

Without exception, sorted populations had purity beyond 98%. V was clipped by 2 bases and J by 2 bases, with 11 bases between them. The CDR3 is made up of 15 amino acids. The germline CDR1 and CDR2 sequences are SGHDN and FVKESK. All of the isolated RNA was reverse transcribed, so expressed TCRB transcripts were sequenced. Sequencing used immunoSEQ multiplex PCR; TCRdb keeps in-frame clones, though not all of them. Of 300,000 to 400,000 clones listed, roughly 8% were seen once; the top ten hold 0.44%. This clone has only a few counts. What it binds is not known. This receptor was identified in a woman aged 18-29 years in good health. The sample was central memory CD4+ T cells from blood. V usage is TRBV14 and J usage is TRBJ2-3; D gene uncertain. CDR3 amino acids: CASSQNLLTTDTQYF. The CDR3 coding sequence is TGTGCCAGCAGCCAAAATCTCCTTACCACAGATACGCAGTATTTT.